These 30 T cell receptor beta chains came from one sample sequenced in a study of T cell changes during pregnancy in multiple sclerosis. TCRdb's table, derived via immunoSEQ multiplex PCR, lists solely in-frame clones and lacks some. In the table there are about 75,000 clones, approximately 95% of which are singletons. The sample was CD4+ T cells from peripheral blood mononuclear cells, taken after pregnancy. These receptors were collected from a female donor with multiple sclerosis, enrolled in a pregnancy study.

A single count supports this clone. The CDR3 region is CAWSGGFNYGYTF. In DNA form, the CDR3 reads TGTGCCTGGAGTGGGGGCTTTAACTATGGCTACACCTTC. The V and J genes are TRBV30 and TRBJ1-2; maybe TRBD1 (5 bases). The CDR3 is 13 residues long. Trimming shortened V by 1 base and J by 1 base, and 7 bases separated the two germline ends. CDR1 GTSNPN and CDR2 SVGIG come from the germline V gene (reference sequence).

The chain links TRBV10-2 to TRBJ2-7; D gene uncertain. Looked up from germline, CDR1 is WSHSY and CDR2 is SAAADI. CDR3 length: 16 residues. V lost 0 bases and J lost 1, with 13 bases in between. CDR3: CASSESRLASSYEQYF. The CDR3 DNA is TGCGCCAGCAGTGAGTCGAGACTCGCGTCTTCCTACGAGCAGTACTTC.

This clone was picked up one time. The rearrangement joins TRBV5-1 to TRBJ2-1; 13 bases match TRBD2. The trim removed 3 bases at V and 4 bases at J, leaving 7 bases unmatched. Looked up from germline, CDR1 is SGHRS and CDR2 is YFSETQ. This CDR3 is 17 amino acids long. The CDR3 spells CASSSGLAGFRYNEQFF. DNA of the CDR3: TGCGCCAGCAGCTCGGGACTAGCGGGATTTAGATACAATGAGCAGTTCTTC.

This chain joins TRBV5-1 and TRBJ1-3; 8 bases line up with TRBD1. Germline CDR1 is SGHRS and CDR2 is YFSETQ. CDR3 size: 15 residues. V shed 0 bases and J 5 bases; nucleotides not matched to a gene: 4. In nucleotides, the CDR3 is TGCGCCAGCAGCTTGGGACAGGGGTGGAGAAACACCATATATTTT. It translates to CASSLGQGWRNTIYF.

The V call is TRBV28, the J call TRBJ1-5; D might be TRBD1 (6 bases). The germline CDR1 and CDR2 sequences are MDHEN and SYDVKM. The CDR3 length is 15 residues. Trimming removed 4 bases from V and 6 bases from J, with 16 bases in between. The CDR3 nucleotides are TGTGCCAGCAGTTGGGGGGGCAGGGTCAGTCAGCCCCAGCATTTT. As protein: CASSWGGRVSQPQHF.

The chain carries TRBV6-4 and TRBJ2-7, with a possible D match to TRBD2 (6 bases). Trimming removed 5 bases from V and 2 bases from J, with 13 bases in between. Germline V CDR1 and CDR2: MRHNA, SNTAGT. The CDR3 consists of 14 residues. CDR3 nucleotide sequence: TGTGCCAGCAGTATGGACTGGAGGGCCTACGAGCAGTACTTC. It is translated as CASSMDWRAYEQYF.

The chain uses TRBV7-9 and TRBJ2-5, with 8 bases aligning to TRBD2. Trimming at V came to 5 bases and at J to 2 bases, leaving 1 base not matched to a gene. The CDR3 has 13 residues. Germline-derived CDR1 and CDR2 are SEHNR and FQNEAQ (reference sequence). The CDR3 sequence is CASSRGGQETQYF. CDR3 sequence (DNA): TGTGCCAGCAGCCGGGGGGGGCAAGAGACCCAGTACTTC.

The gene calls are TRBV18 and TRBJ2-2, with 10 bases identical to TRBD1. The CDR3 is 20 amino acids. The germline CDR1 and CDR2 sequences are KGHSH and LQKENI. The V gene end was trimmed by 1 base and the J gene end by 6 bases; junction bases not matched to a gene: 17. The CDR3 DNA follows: TGTGCCAGCTCACCACTCGGCAGACAGGGGGCGCTTCCAAGTGCCGGGGAGCTGTTTTTT. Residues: CASSPLGRQGALPSAGELFF.

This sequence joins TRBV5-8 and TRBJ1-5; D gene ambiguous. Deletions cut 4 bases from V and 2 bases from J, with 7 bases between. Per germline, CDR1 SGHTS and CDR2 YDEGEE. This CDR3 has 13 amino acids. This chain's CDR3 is CASSPSGNQPQHF. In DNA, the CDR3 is TGTGCCAGCAGCCCGTCTGGCAATCAGCCCCAGCATTTT.

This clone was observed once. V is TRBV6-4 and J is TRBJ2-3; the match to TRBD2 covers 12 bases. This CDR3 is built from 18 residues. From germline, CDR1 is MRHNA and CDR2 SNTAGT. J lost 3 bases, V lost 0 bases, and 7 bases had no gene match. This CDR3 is CASSDSQTSGRGTDTQYF. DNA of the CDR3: TGTGCCAGCAGTGACTCCCAGACTAGCGGGAGAGGGACAGATACGCAGTATTTT.

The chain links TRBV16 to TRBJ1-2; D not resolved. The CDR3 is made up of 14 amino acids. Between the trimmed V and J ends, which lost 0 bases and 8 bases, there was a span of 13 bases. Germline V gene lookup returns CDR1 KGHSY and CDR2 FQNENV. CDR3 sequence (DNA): TGTGCCAGCAGCCAATCTTCAGGCCCGGGGGGCTACACCTTC. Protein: CASSQSSGPGGYTF.

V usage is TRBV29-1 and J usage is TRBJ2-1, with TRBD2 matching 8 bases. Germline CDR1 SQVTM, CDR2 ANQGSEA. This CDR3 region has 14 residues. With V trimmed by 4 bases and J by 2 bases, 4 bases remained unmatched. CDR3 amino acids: CSVGRGLAYNEQFF. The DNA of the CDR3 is TGCAGCGTTGGGCGGGGACTAGCCTACAATGAGCAGTTCTTC.

In DNA, the CDR3 is TGTGCCAGCACCTGGGACAGGGGTGACACTGAAGCTTTCTTT. Its translation: CASTWDRGDTEAFF. V is TRBV2 and J is TRBJ1-1, with 10 positions matching TRBD1. V shed 7 bases and J 3 bases; nucleotides not matched to a gene: 5. The CDR3 is made up of 14 amino acids. Germline lookup yields CDR1 SNHLY and CDR2 FYNNEI.

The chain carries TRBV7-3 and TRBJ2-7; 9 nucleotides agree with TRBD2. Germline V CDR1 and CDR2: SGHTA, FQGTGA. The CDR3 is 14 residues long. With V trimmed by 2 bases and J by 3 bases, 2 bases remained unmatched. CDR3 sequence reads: CASSLSAGGYEQYF. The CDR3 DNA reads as TGTGCCAGCAGCTTATCAGCGGGAGGCTACGAGCAGTACTTC.

Here the CDR3 DNA reads TGTGCCAGCAGTTTATCGCGCGGCGAGCAGTACTTC. It is translated as CASSLSRGEQYF. V and J are TRBV28 and TRBJ2-7; D gene unclear. The germline CDR1 and CDR2 sequences are MDHEN and SYDVKM. The length of the CDR3 is 12 residues. Trimming shortened V by 1 base and J by 6 bases, and 7 bases separated the two germline ends.

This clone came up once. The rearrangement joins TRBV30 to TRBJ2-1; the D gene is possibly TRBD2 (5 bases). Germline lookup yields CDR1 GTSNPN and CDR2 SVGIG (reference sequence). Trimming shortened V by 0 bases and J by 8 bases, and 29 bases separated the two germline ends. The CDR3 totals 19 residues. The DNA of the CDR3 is TGTGCCTGGAGTGTACTGTTTGGTCCTTTCGGCGGAGGTGTCGATGAGCAGTTCTTC. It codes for CAWSVLFGPFGGGVDEQFF.

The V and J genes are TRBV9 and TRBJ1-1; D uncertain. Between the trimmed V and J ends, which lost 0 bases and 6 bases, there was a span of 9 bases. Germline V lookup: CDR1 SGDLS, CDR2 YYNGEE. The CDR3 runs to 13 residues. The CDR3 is CASSVAEISEAFF. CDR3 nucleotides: TGTGCCAGCAGCGTAGCGGAGATTTCTGAAGCTTTCTTT. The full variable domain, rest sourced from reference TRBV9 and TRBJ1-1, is DSGVTQTPKHLITATGQRVTLRCSPRSGDLSVYWYQQSLDQGLQFLIQYYNGEERAKGNILERFSAQQFPDLHSELNLSSLELGDSALYFCASSVAEISEAFFGQGTRLTVV.

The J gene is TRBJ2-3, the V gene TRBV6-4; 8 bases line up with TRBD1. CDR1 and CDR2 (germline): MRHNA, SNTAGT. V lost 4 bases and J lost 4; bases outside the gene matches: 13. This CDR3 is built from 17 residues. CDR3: CASSAKAQGVGPDTQYF. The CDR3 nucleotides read TGTGCCAGCAGTGCAAAAGCACAGGGGGTGGGTCCAGATACGCAGTATTTT.

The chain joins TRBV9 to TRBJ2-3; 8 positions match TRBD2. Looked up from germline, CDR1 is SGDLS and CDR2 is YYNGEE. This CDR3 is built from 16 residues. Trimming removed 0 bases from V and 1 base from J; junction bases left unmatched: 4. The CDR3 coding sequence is TGTGCCAGCAGCGTAGTTGGAGCGGGAGGCACAGATACGCAGTATTTT. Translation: CASSVVGAGGTDTQYF. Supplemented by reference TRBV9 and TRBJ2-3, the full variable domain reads DSGVTQTPKHLITATGQRVTLRCSPRSGDLSVYWYQQSLDQGLQFLIQYYNGEERAKGNILERFSAQQFPDLHSELNLSSLELGDSALYFCASSVVGAGGTDTQYFGPGTRLTVL.

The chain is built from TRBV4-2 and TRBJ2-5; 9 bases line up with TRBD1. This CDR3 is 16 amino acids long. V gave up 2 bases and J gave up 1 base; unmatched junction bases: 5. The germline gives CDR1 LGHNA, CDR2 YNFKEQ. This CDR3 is CASSQWTGDPQETQYF. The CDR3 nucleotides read TGTGCCAGCAGCCAATGGACAGGGGACCCCCAAGAGACCCAGTACTTC.

The CDR3 protein is CASSIGGHSYNEQFF. CDR3 sequence (DNA): TGTGCCAGTAGTATAGGGGGCCACTCCTACAATGAGCAGTTCTTC. V usage is TRBV19 and J usage is TRBJ2-1, with a weak D call TRBD1 (5 bases). Germline CDR1 LNHDA, CDR2 SQIVND (reference sequence). The CDR3 is 15 residues long. V was pared by 1 base and J by 0 bases, with 7 bases between.

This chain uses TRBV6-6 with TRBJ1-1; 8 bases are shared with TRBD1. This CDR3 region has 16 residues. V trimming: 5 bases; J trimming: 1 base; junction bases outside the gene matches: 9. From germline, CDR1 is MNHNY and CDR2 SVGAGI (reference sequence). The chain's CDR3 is CASSGNFGTGNTEAFF. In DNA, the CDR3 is TGTGCCAGCAGTGGAAACTTCGGGACAGGGAACACTGAAGCTTTCTTT.

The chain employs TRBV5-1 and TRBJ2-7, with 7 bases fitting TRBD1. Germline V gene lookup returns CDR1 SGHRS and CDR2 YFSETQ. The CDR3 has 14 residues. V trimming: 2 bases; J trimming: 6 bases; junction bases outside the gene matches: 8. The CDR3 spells CASSLSDRVGEQYF. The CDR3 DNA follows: TGCGCCAGCAGCTTAAGTGACAGGGTGGGCGAGCAGTACTTC.

The CDR3 reads CASSLAFVGSEAFF. CDR3 in DNA: TGCGCCAGCAGCTTGGCCTTTGTAGGGAGTGAAGCTTTCTTT. The V and J genes are TRBV5-1 and TRBJ1-1, with D uncertain. Germline V gene data show CDR1 as SGHRS and CDR2 as YFSETQ. V dropped 0 bases and J dropped 7 bases, with 13 bases sitting between them. CDR3 length: 14 amino acids.

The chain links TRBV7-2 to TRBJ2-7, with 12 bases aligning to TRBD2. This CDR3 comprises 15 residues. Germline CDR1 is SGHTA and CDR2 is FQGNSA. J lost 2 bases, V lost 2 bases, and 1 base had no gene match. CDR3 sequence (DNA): TGTGCCAGCAGCTTACTAGCGGGAGGGCCCTACGAGCAGTACTTC. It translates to CASSLLAGGPYEQYF.

The CDR3 DNA follows: TGCAGTGGAGGGGGGGCGGATACGCAGTATTTT. It is translated as CSGGGADTQYF. The chain couples TRBV20-1 to TRBJ2-3; D is possibly TRBD2 (7 bases). Germline V gene sequence: CDR1 DFQATT, CDR2 SNEGSKA (reference sequence). The V end was cut by 7 bases, the J end by 6 bases, with 11 bases between. The CDR3 has 11 amino acids.

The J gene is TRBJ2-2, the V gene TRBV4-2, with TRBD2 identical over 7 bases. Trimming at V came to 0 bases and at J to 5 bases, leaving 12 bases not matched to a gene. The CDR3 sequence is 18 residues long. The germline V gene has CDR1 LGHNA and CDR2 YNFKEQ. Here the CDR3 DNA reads TGTGCCAGCAGCCAAGATCGCCTCCGCGGGAGATGGACCGGGGAGCTGTTTTTT. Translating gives CASSQDRLRGRWTGELFF.

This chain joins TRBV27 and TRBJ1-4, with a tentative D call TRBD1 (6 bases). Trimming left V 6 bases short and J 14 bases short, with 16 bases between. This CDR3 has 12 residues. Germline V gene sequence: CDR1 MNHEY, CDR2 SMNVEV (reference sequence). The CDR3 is CASRPNGGMLFF. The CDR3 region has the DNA TGTGCCAGCAGACCCAATGGGGGCATGCTGTTTTTT.

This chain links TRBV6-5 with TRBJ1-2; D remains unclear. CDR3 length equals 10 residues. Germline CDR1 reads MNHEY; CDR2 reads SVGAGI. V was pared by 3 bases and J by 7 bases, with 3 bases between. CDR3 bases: TGTGCCAGCAGTTATATTGGCTACACCTTC. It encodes CASSYIGYTF.

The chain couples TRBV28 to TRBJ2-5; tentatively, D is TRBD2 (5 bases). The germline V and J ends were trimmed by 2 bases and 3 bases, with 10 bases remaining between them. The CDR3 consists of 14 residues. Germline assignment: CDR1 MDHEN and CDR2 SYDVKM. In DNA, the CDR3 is TGTGCCAGCAGTTTAGTTGGAGGCAAAGAGACCCAGTACTTC. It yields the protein CASSLVGGKETQYF.